The present T cell receptor beta chain was sequenced within a study of blood T cell repertoires in COVID-19. Across the study: Samples of COVID-19 (acute and convalescent) were obtained from the United States, Italy and Spain. PBMCs, B-cell-depleted T cells, or T cells provided the cDNA or gDNA that made up the material.

Original processing methods: From reference gene primer amplification, estimates of nucleated cell counts were derived. Profiled with immunoSEQ multiplex PCR; TCRdb holds only in-frame clones, not every one. The D gene and trimming were derived from the DNA, and the V and J assignments and clone size from that table. The sample holds 35,000 to 50,000 clones, more than 80% seen once. V was cut by 1 base and J by 3 bases, with 7 bases left in between. The germline gives CDR1 SGHNT, CDR2 YYREEE (reference sequence). CDR3 size: 14 residues. The rearrangement uses TRBV5-4 and TRBJ2-2; D unclear. Sequences were obtained from peripheral blood. The receptor comes from a man in his fifties or sixties with active COVID-19. CDR3 bases: TGTGCCAGCAGCTTGCCGTCAGACACCGGGGAGCTGTTTTTT. Amino acid sequence: CASSLPSDTGELFF.